This entry lists 15 T cell receptor beta chains sequenced from one sample in a study of blood T cell repertoires in COVID-19. The data were produced by immunoSEQ multiplex PCR, yet TCRdb's version contains in-frame clones alone and is incomplete. The profile shows hundreds of thousands of clones, around 89% of them singletons. The material sequenced was PBMCs or T cells enriched from blood (not recorded which). These receptors originate from a man aged 30 to 45 who had been exposed to COVID-19.

Turning to this clone: Other DNA sequences in the same sample also yield this CDR3. The chain has TRBV24-1 and TRBJ2-3; D is possibly TRBD2 (6 bases). V was shortened by 7 bases and J by 1 base, with 8 bases between the two germline ends. The CDR3 contains 13 residues. The germline V gene encodes CDR1 KGHDR and CDR2 SFDVKD. The CDR3 bases are TGTGCCACCAGCGGGGGAGGCACAGATACGCAGTATTTT. Residues: CATSGGGTDTQYF.

This chain joins TRBV13 and TRBJ2-3, with a possible D match to TRBD1 (6 bases). Germline V gene sequence: CDR1 PRHDT, CDR2 FYEKMQ (reference sequence). V lost 3 bases to trimming and J lost 1 base, with 11 bases between them. The CDR3 is 15 amino acids. The chain's CDR3 is CASSLGASGTDTQYF. The CDR3 bases are TGTGCCAGCAGCTTGGGGGCATCCGGCACAGATACGCAGTATTTT.

The genes are TRBV4-2 and TRBJ2-7, with 8 bases matching TRBD1. The ends lost 3 bases at V and 0 bases at J; junction bases unmatched: 7. The CDR3 runs 16 residues. CDR1 is LGHNA and CDR2 is YNFKEQ in the germline V gene. CDR3 in amino acids: CASSHQDRGGSYEQYF. The CDR3 nucleotides read TGTGCCAGCAGCCACCAAGACAGGGGAGGCTCCTACGAGCAGTACTTC.

The V and J genes are TRBV29-1 and TRBJ1-1; no definite D call. Per the germline V gene, CDR1 is SQVTM and CDR2 is ANQGSEA. The CDR3 sequence is 11 residues long. V was pared by 4 bases and J by 5 bases, with 8 bases between. The CDR3 loop is CSVVVETEAFF. The CDR3, as DNA: TGCAGCGTTGTCGTAGAAACTGAAGCTTTCTTT.

The CDR3 sequence: CASSFNEGGNYGYTF. CDR3 in DNA: TGTGCCAGCAGCTTTAACGAAGGAGGAAACTATGGCTACACCTTC. The V gene is TRBV11-2, the J gene TRBJ1-2; no reliable D call. CDR3 length: 15 amino acids. Deletions cut 3 bases from V and 2 bases from J, with 13 bases between. Germline values: CDR1 SGHAT, CDR2 FQNNGV. Complete variable domain (other parts from reference TRBV11-2 and TRBJ1-2): EAGVAQSPRYKIIEKRQSVAFWCNPISGHATLYWYQQILGQGPKLLIQFQNNGVVDDSQLPKDRFSAERLKGVDSTLKIQPAKLEDSAVYLCASSFNEGGNYGYTFGSGTRLTVV.

This chain joins TRBV5-4 and TRBJ2-1; 7 nucleotides match TRBD1. The CDR3 loop spans 16 amino acids. CDR1 SGHNT and CDR2 YYREEE come from the germline V gene (reference sequence). V lost 3 bases to trimming and J lost 3 bases; unmatched junction nucleotides: 9. CDR3 nucleotides: TGTGCCAGCAGCTCCGACCCGGGACAGAACTACAATGAGCAGTTCTTC. It codes for CASSSDPGQNYNEQFF.

The chain has TRBV5-6 and TRBJ1-5, with TRBD1 matching over 8 bases. The CDR3 is 16 amino acids. The germline CDR1 and CDR2 sequences are SGHDT and YYEEEE. V lost 3 bases and J lost 5; bases outside the gene matches: 10. The chain's CDR3 is CASSSYLDRVDQPQHF. For the CDR3, the DNA is TGTGCCAGCAGCTCGTACTTGGACAGGGTCGATCAGCCCCAGCATTTT.

In regard to this clone: Other DNA sequences in the sample encode the same CDR3. The chain uses TRBV5-1 and TRBJ2-2; 9 bases align to TRBD1. The length of the CDR3 is 15 residues. J gave up 2 bases and V 4 bases, and 3 bases lay outside the gene matches. The germline gives CDR1 SGHRS, CDR2 YFSETQ. CDR3 in DNA: TGCGCCAGCAGCAGAACAGGGGGCAACACCGGGGAGCTGTTTTTT. Its protein is CASSRTGGNTGELFF.

The V and J genes are TRBV7-9 and TRBJ2-5; 8 bases match TRBD2. The CDR3 loop spans 15 amino acids. Germline CDR1 reads SEHNR; CDR2 reads FQNEAQ (reference sequence). J was trimmed by 4 bases and V by 5 bases; bases with no gene match: 9. The CDR3 protein is CASSPTRGEGETQYF. The DNA of the CDR3 is TGTGCCAGCAGCCCCACGCGGGGGGAGGGAGAGACCCAGTACTTC.

The genes are TRBV5-4 and TRBJ2-1, with a tentative D call TRBD1 (6 bases). This CDR3 has 15 amino acids. Germline V gene lookup returns CDR1 SGHNT and CDR2 YYREEE (reference sequence). V dropped 4 bases and J dropped 3 bases, with 14 bases sitting between them. CDR3 sequence reads: CASSPYGGNYNEQFF. The CDR3 DNA sequence: TGTGCCAGCAGCCCCTATGGGGGCAACTACAATGAGCAGTTCTTC.

The V and J genes are TRBV5-5 and TRBJ2-3; 10 bases agree with TRBD1. The ends lost 2 bases at V and 3 bases at J; junction bases unmatched: 3. The CDR3 sequence is 15 residues long. Per the germline V gene, CDR1 is SGHKS and CDR2 is YYEKEE (reference sequence). The DNA for the CDR3 is TGTGCCAGCAGCTTTGGACAGGGGGGTACAGATACGCAGTATTTT. It encodes CASSFGQGGTDTQYF.

J is TRBJ1-4 and V is TRBV6-5; D is possibly TRBD1 (5 bases). Germline lookup yields CDR1 MNHEY and CDR2 SVGAGI. The CDR3 is 14 residues long. V lost 7 bases, J lost 8 bases, and 17 bases lay in between. The CDR3 DNA sequence: TGTGCCAGCAACCCGTACGGGGGGGGAGAAAAACTGTTTTTT. It yields the protein CASNPYGGGEKLFF.

The rearrangement joins TRBV4-3 to TRBJ2-3, with D uncertain. CDR1 and CDR2 (germline): LGHNA, YSLEER. The CDR3 has 16 amino acids. V was clipped by 0 bases and J by 0 bases, with 10 bases between them. CDR3 loop: CASSQEGSVSTDTQYF. In nucleotides, the CDR3 is TGCGCCAGCAGCCAAGAAGGCAGCGTTAGCACAGATACGCAGTATTTT.

The chain joins TRBV20-1 to TRBJ2-1; 9 nucleotides align to TRBD1. Losses at the gene ends were 3 bases for V and 15 bases for J; bases not matched to a gene: 6. Germline values: CDR1 DFQATT, CDR2 SNEGSKA (reference sequence). This CDR3 is 11 amino acids long. The DNA of the CDR3 is TGCAGTGCTAGGTTATCGGACAGGGGGTTCTTC. Protein: CSARLSDRGFF.

This clone came up once. The genes are TRBV12-3 or TRBV12-4 and TRBJ1-6; a possible D gene is TRBD1 (6 bases). This CDR3 comprises 13 residues. The V and J ends lost 5 bases and 8 bases respectively, with 10 bases between them. The CDR3 loop is CASSIYRDSPLHF. In nucleotides, the CDR3 is TGTGCCAGCAGTATCTACAGGGATTCACCCCTCCACTTT.